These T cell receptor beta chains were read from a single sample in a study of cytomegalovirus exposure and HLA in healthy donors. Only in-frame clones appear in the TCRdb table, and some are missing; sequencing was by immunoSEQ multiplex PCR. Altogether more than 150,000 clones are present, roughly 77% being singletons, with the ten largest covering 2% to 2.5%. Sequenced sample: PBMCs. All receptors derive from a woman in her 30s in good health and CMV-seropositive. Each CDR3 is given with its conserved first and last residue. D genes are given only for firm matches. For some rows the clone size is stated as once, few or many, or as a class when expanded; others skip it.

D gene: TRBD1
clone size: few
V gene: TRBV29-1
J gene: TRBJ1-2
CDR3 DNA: TGCAGCGTTGAATTGGGACAGGGCGGGTATGGCTACACCTTC
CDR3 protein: CSVELGQGGYGYTF

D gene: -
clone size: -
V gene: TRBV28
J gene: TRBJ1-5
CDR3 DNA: TGTGCCAGCAGTTTGGGAGGGGCCAATCAGCCCCAGCATTTT
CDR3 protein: CASSLGGANQPQHF

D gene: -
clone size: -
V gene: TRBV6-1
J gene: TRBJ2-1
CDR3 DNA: TGTGCCAGCAGTGGAGGACAGACATACTACAATGAGCAGTTCTTC
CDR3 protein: CASSGGQTYYNEQFF

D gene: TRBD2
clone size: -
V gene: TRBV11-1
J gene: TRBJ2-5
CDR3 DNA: TGTGCCAGCAGCCCCTGGCTAGCGGGGGCCCTCGGGACCCAGTACTTC
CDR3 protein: CASSPWLAGALGTQYF

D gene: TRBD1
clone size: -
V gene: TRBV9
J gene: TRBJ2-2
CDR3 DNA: TGTGCCAGCAGCGTATTTTGGTGGACAGGGGAGAACACCGGGGAGCTGTTTTTT
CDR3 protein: CASSVFWWTGENTGELFF

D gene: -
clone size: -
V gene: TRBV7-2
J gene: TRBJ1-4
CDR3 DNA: TGTGCCAGCAGCCGCAACAGGGTTAATGAAAAACTGTTTTTT
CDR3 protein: CASSRNRVNEKLFF

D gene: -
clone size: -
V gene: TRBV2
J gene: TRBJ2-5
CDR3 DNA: TGTGCCAGCAGACCCGAGGGCACTAGCGAGACCCAGTACTTC
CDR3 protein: CASRPEGTSETQYF

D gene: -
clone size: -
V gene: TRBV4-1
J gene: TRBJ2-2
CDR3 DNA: TGCGCCAGCAGCGGAGGGGTCGTAAGGACTGGCAACACCGGGGAGCTGTTTTTT
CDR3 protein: CASSGGVVRTGNTGELFF

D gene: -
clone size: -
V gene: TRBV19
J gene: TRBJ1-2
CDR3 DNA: TGTGGGACACAGGCCGGTCGGGGCTACACCTTC
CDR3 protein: CGTQAGRGYTF

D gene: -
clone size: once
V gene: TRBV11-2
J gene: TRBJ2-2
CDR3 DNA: TGTGCCAGCAGCTTAGTAAACACCGGGGAGCTGTTTTTT
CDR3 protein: CASSLVNTGELFF

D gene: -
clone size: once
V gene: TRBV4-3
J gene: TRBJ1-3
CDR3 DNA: TGCGCCAGCAGCCAAGATGGAGGACGGAGCTCTGGAAACACCATATATTTT
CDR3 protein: CASSQDGGRSSGNTIYF

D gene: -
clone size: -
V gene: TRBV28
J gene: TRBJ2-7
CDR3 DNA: TGTGCCAGCAGGGACACCTACGAGCAGTACTTC
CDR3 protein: CASRDTYEQYF

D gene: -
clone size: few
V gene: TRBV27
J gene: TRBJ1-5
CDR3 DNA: TGTGCCAGCAGTTTGGGGGCGCAGAGCAATCAGCCCCAGCATTTT
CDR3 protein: CASSLGAQSNQPQHF

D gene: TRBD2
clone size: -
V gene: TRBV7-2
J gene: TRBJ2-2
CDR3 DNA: TGTGCCAGCAGCTTAAGGGCTAGCGGGGGGCCTAGCACCGGGGAGCTGTTTTTT
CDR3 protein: CASSLRASGGPSTGELFF

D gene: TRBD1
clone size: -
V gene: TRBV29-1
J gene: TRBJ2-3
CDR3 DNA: TGCAGCGGAAAGGGACAGTACACAGATACGCAGTATTTT
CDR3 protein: CSGKGQYTDTQYF

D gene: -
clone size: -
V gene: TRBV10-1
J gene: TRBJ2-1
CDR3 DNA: TGCGCCAGCAGTGAGGCGAGCGGTCCTTCCTACAATGAGCAGTTCTTC
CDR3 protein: CASSEASGPSYNEQFF

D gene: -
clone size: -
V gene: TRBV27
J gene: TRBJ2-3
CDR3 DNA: TGTGCCAGCAGTTTAAACGGGAAGAGCACAGATACGCAGTATTTT
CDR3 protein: CASSLNGKSTDTQYF

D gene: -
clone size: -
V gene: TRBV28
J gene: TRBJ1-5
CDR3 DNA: TGTGCCAGCAGTTCCCCCGCAGGGAATCAGCCCCAGCATTTT
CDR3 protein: CASSSPAGNQPQHF

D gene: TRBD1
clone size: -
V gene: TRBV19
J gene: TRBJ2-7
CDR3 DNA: TGTGCCAGTAGTATAGTTAGACAGGGGGAGCAGTACTTC
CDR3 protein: CASSIVRQGEQYF

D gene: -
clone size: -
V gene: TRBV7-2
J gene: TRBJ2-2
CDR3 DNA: TGTGCCAGCAGCTACGGGGGGCCAACGAACACCGGGGAGCTGTTTTTT
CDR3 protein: CASSYGGPTNTGELFF

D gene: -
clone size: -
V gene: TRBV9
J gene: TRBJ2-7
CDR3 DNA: TGTGCCAGCAGCGTAGCTTCAGGGGACTACGAGCAGTACTTC
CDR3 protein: CASSVASGDYEQYF

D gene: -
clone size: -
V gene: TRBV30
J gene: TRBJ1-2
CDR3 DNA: TGTGCCTGGGGGTTGGACAGCAACTATGGCTACACCTTC
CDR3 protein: CAWGLDSNYGYTF

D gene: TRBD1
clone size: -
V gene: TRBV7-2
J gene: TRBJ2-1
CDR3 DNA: TGTGCCAGCAGCTCCCGACAGGGACGGCGCAATGAGCAGTTCTTC
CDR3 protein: CASSSRQGRRNEQFF

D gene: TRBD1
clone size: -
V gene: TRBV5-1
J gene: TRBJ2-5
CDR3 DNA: TGCGCCAGCAGCCCGGGACAGGGTATCCAAGAGACCCAGTACTTC
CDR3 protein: CASSPGQGIQETQYF

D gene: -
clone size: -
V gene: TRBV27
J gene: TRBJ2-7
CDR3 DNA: TGTGCCAGCAGCACTCGGCCAGGCCACGAGCAGTACTTC
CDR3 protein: CASSTRPGHEQYF

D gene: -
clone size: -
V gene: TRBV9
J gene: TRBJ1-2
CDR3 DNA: TGTGCCAGCAGCGTAGGGCAGCGGGACCACTATGGCTACACCTTC
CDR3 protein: CASSVGQRDHYGYTF

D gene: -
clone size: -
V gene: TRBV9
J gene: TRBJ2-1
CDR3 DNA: TGTGCCAGCAGTCCGTCGAGCTCCTACAATGAGCAGTTCTTC
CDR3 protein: CASSPSSSYNEQFF

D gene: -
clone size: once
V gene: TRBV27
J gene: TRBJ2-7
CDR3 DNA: TGTGCCAGCAGTTTAGGGTGGGGGGGCATCGGCGAGCAGTACTTC
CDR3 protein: CASSLGWGGIGEQYF

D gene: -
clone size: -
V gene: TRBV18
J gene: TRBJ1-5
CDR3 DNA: TGTGCCAGCTCACTGGGGGGGATTCAGCCCCAGCATTTT
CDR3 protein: CASSLGGIQPQHF

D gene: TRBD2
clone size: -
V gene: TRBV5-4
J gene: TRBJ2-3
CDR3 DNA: TGTGCCAGCAGCTTAGGCGGGGGGGCGGCAGATACGCAGTATTTT
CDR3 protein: CASSLGGGAADTQYF

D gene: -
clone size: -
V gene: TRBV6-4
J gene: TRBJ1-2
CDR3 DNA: TGTGCCAGCAGTGAGAGGCAAGCTAACTATGGCTACACCTTC
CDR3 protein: CASSERQANYGYTF